These 8 T cell receptor beta chains were sequenced from one sample in a study of blood T cell repertoires in COVID-19. Method: immunoSEQ multiplex PCR; TCRdb's copy keeps in-frame clones and lacks some. The data contain tens of thousands of clones, over 90% of them singletons. Sequencing input: peripheral blood. These TCRs come from a man in his fifties or sixties with active COVID-19.

This chain links TRBV2 with TRBJ1-6; D remains ambiguous. This CDR3 spans 15 amino acids. Germline V gene data show CDR1 as SNHLY and CDR2 as FYNNEI. V dropped 4 bases and J dropped 0 bases, with 7 bases sitting between them. For the CDR3, the DNA is TGTGCCAGCAGTGCAGGAGGCTCCTATAATTCACCCCTCCACTTT. Encoded protein: CASSAGGSYNSPLHF.

V usage is TRBV28 and J usage is TRBJ2-1, with 8 bases fitting TRBD1. From germline, CDR1 is MDHEN and CDR2 SYDVKM. V was clipped by 3 bases and J by 8 bases; unmatched bases: 9. The CDR3 covers 15 residues. As DNA, the CDR3 is TGTGCCAGCAGTTTTACACAGGGGGTTCTCGATGAGCAGTTCTTC. As protein: CASSFTQGVLDEQFF.

The CDR3 loop reads CASSPPRSGRGGETQYF. The CDR3 region has the DNA TGTGCCAGCAGCCCCCCCAGGAGCGGGAGAGGGGGGGAGACCCAGTACTTC. The rearrangement uses TRBV5-4 and TRBJ2-5, with 8 nucleotides matching TRBD2. J gave up 5 bases and V 4 bases, and 16 bases lay outside the gene matches. Looked up from germline, CDR1 is SGHNT and CDR2 is YYREEE (reference sequence). This CDR3 comprises 17 residues.

This clone was observed a few times. The CDR3: CASSLAHILVNTIYF. In DNA, the CDR3 is TGTGCCAGCAGCTTAGCTCACATATTGGTGAACACCATATATTTT. This chain uses TRBV11-2 with TRBJ1-3; D is ambiguous. The V end was cut by 1 base, the J end by 7 bases, with 14 bases between. The CDR3 contains 15 residues. Germline lookup yields CDR1 SGHAT and CDR2 FQNNGV.

This chain connects TRBV11-3 to TRBJ2-7, with D possibly TRBD1 on 6 matching bases. The ends were cut back, 0 bases at V and 0 bases at J, with 12 bases in the middle. The CDR3 loop spans 16 amino acids. Germline V gene sequence: CDR1 SGHNT, CDR2 YENEEA. The CDR3 loop reads CASSLDHTGSSYEQYF. In DNA form, the CDR3 reads TGTGCCAGCAGCTTAGATCATACAGGGAGCTCCTACGAGCAGTACTTC.

The chain combines TRBV27 with TRBJ2-5; 7 bases align to TRBD1. Germline CDR1 reads MNHEY; CDR2 reads SMNVEV (reference sequence). The CDR3 is 13 amino acids. V was clipped by 5 bases and J by 4 bases; unmatched bases: 4. CDR3 sequence reads: CASSGAGGETQYF. DNA for the CDR3: TGTGCCAGCAGTGGAGCAGGGGGAGAGACCCAGTACTTC.

V and J are TRBV5-1 and TRBJ2-7; TRBD1 aligns across 9 bases. Germline CDR1 reads SGHRS; CDR2 reads YFSETQ. The V gene end was trimmed by 4 bases and the J gene end by 6 bases; junction bases not matched to a gene: 8. There are 14 residues in the CDR3. DNA for the CDR3: TGCGCCAGCAGCCCTGGACAGGGGTTCGGCGAGCAGTACTTC. It translates to CASSPGQGFGEQYF.

This clone has a single count. The V and J genes are TRBV27 and TRBJ2-3; 11 nucleotides align to TRBD2. Trimming removed 5 bases from V and 5 bases from J; junction bases left unmatched: 15. Germline V gene sequence: CDR1 MNHEY, CDR2 SMNVEV (reference sequence). This CDR3 spans 18 amino acids. DNA of the CDR3: TGTGCCAGCAGTACGAGGTTCGTAGCGGGGGGGCCTTTAGATACGCAGTATTTT. Amino acid sequence: CASSTRFVAGGPLDTQYF.